This TCR beta chain came from a study of OX40 agonist ivuxolimab in advanced cancers. Broader study findings: A proportion of nonresponders additionally exhibited low normalized T-cell clonal expansion. At 0.1 to 3.0 mg/kg and by week 6, CD4+ and CD8+ T cells in the blood had expanded clonally.

Method: immunoSEQ multiplex PCR; TCRdb's copy keeps in-frame clones and lacks some. The sample holds tens of thousands of clones, roughly nine tenths seen once. This clone showed up just once. The antigen is undetermined. Sequencing used CD4+ or CD8+ T cells sorted from blood, obtained in a trial of the OX40 agonist ivuxolimab. This sequence was found in an adult with an advanced solid tumor such as melanoma, head and neck, liver or kidney cancer.

CDR3 DNA: TGTGCCAGCAGCGTAGAGCGGGACAGGGGGCTCTCCGAGCAGTACTTC. As protein: CASSVERDRGLSEQYF. The rearrangement links TRBV9 to TRBJ2-7; 12 nucleotides align to TRBD1. The V gene end was trimmed by 0 bases and the J gene end by 6 bases; junction bases not matched to a gene: 7. The CDR3 is 16 amino acids. The germline gives CDR1 SGDLS, CDR2 YYNGEE.